This T cell receptor (beta chain) came from a study of early T cells in non-severe SARS-CoV-2 infection. General study results and limits: Missing private and CD4 specificities, VDJdb matching favored anti-spike CD8 responses.

Attachment of unique molecular identifiers to individual cDNA molecules was performed. A single record per CDR3 protein comes from TCRdb applying MiXCR to the 5' RACE reads. Of tens of thousands of distinct CDR3 sequences in the sample, about 12% were seen once. The germline V gene has CDR1 PRHDT and CDR2 FYEKMQ (reference sequence). The CDR3 covers 13 residues. V was shortened by 0 bases and J by 5 bases, with 7 bases between the two germline ends. This clonotype was recorded a few times. Antigen: not known. The sample consisted of whole blood, taken at baseline. The sequence derives from an adult who was a healthcare worker with PCR-confirmed SARS-CoV-2 infection or an uninfected control (not recorded which). The donor label of this sample is uncertain. J is TRBJ2-5 and V is TRBV13; no clear D gene. CDR3 sequence: CASSLGRRETQYF. CDR3 DNA sequence: TGTGCCAGCAGCTTAGGTCGGCGTGAGACCCAGTACTTC.